This T cell receptor (beta chain) was retrieved from a study of CD8 T cells in Susac syndrome. The CDR3 is 13 amino acids. Germline V lookup: CDR1 DFQATT, CDR2 SNEGSKA (reference sequence). Trimming stripped 1 base from V and 1 base from J, with 7 bases between. The multiple sclerosis control group comprised treatment-naive patients with stable or active relapsing-remitting disease. TEMRA cells were FACS-enriched, with CD8+ and CD4+ T cells isolated negatively. Roughly 0.5 to 1 ug RNA was reverse transcribed with random hexamers. Coverage of TCR beta CDR3 amplification by immunoSEQ multiplex PCR extended to 54 Vbeta and 13 Jbeta. TCRdb recomputed calls from the immunoSEQ multiplex PCR reads with MiXCR, one row per CDR3 protein. This table has some 110,000 distinct CDR3 sequences, about 92% appearing once.

The TCR comes from a human donor with multiple sclerosis. Sequenced input: CD4+ T cells from PBMCs. The chain employs TRBV20-1 and TRBJ1-1; D call uncertain. The CDR3 loop reads CSARGHQNTEAFF. In nucleotides, the CDR3 is TGCAGTGCTAGAGGACACCAGAACACTGAAGCTTTCTTT.